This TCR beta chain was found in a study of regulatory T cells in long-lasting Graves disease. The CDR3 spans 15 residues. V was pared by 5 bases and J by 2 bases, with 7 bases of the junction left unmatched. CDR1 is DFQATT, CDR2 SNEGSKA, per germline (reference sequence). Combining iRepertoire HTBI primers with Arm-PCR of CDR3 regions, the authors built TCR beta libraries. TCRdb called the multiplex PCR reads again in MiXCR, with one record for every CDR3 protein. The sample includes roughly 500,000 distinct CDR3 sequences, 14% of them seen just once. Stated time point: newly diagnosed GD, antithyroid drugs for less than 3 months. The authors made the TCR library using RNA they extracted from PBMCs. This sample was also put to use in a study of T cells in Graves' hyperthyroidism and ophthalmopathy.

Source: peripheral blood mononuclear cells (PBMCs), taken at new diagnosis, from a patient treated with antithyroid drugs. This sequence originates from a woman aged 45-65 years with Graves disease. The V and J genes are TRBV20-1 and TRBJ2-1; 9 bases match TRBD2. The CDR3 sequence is CSAPTTSGPYNEQFF. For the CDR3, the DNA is TGCAGTGCTCCAACCACTAGCGGGCCCTACAATGAGCAGTTCTTC.